The 13 T cell receptor beta chains presented below share a single source sample, sequenced in a study of blood T cell repertoires in COVID-19. The method was immunoSEQ multiplex PCR; TCRdb's version includes in-frame clones alone and lacks a portion of them. The table lists approximately 97,000 clones, 70% to 90% of them singletons. The specimen was peripheral blood. All receptors come from a man aged 50-59 years with active COVID-19.

The chain links TRBV9 to TRBJ1-1; the D gene is possibly TRBD1 (6 bases). This CDR3 has 14 residues. The V end was cut by 4 bases, the J end by 4 bases, with 14 bases between. Looked up from germline, CDR1 is SGDLS and CDR2 is YYNGEE. The CDR3 region is CASSRSRGGTEAFF. The CDR3 nucleotides read TGTGCCAGCAGCAGATCCAGGGGTGGCACTGAAGCTTTCTTT.

The count of this clone is one. The genes are TRBV5-6 and TRBJ1-1, with D perhaps TRBD1 (6 bases). CDR3 length equals 14 residues. Germline V CDR1 and CDR2: SGHDT, YYEEEE. Trimming cost V 0 bases and J 6 bases, with 12 bases left between them. In DNA form, the CDR3 reads TGTGCCAGCAGCTTGGTGAGGGCAGGGGCTGAAGCTTTCTTT. Its translation is CASSLVRAGAEAFF.

The chain combines TRBV12-5 with TRBJ1-3; D is unresolved. V was pared by 2 bases and J by 1 base, with 3 bases between. The length of the CDR3 is 13 residues. CDR1 is LGHNT and CDR2 is FRNRAP in the germline V gene. The CDR3 is CASGLTSGNTIYF. The CDR3 coding sequence is TGTGCTAGTGGTTTGACATCTGGAAACACCATATATTTT.

The chain carries TRBV4-1 and TRBJ2-3, with TRBD2 as a possible D gene (5 bases). The V end was cut by 3 bases, the J end by 2 bases, with 15 bases between. The CDR3 spans 16 residues. CDR1 MGHRA and CDR2 YSYEKL come from the germline V gene. The chain's CDR3 is CASSQDKDLYTDTQYF. CDR3 DNA: TGCGCCAGCAGCCAGGATAAGGACTTGTACACAGATACGCAGTATTTT.

The V call is TRBV2, the J call TRBJ2-3; 10 nucleotides agree with TRBD2. V was clipped by 6 bases and J by 3 bases; unmatched bases: 3. The CDR3 is 14 amino acids. Germline V CDR1 and CDR2: SNHLY, FYNNEI. CDR3 amino acids: CASREGLATDTQYF. The CDR3 region has the DNA TGTGCCAGCAGGGAGGGACTAGCGACAGATACGCAGTATTTT.

This chain joins TRBV7-2 and TRBJ2-1; 11 bases are shared with TRBD1. The junction had 8 bases not matched to a gene; V was cut back by 1 base and J by 9 bases. CDR1 and CDR2 (germline): SGHTA, FQGNSA. The CDR3 contains 16 residues. CDR3 region: CASSLVGQGAGGEQFF. The CDR3 region has the DNA TGTGCCAGCAGCTTAGTTGGACAGGGGGCAGGGGGTGAGCAGTTCTTC.

The rearrangement links TRBV5-4 to TRBJ2-7, with D tentatively TRBD1 (6 bases). Germline assignment: CDR1 SGHNT and CDR2 YYREEE (reference sequence). CDR3 length equals 14 residues. V was pared by 4 bases and J by 0 bases, with 11 bases between. Here the CDR3 reads CASSPEQGSYEQYF. The CDR3 DNA follows: TGTGCCAGCAGCCCAGAACAGGGCTCCTACGAGCAGTACTTC.

This chain connects TRBV30 to TRBJ1-4, with 10 bases aligning to TRBD1. Germline lookup yields CDR1 GTSNPN and CDR2 SVGIG (reference sequence). The CDR3 totals 15 residues. Germline trimming cut 3 bases from V and 8 bases from J; bases unmatched to any gene: 9. The CDR3 is CAWSTGQGFQEKLFF. The CDR3 DNA sequence: TGTGCCTGGAGCACGGGACAGGGGTTCCAGGAAAAACTGTTTTTT.

This chain joins TRBV9 and TRBJ2-2; tentative D call: TRBD2 (5 bases). Trimming took off 1 base at V and 3 bases at J, with 10 bases between the two ends. The CDR3 is 15 residues long. Germline CDR1 reads SGDLS; CDR2 reads YYNGEE. CDR3 protein: CASSVSGEHTGELFF. In DNA form, the CDR3 reads TGTGCCAGCAGCGTATCCGGGGAACACACCGGGGAGCTGTTTTTT.

This clone came up a few times. The V and J genes are TRBV5-4 and TRBJ1-4; D possibly corresponds to TRBD1 (5 bases). Trimming left V 4 bases short and J 8 bases short, with 18 bases between. The V gene's germline CDR1 is SGHNT and CDR2 YYREEE (reference sequence). CDR3 length: 15 amino acids. The CDR3 nucleotides read TGTGCCAGCAGCCGGGGGGTAGGGAGGAACGAAAAACTGTTTTTT. Its protein product is CASSRGVGRNEKLFF.

The chain combines TRBV10-3 with TRBJ1-5; a weak D match, TRBD1 (5 bases). The CDR3 is 13 amino acids. CDR1 is ENHRY, CDR2 SYGVKD, per germline. Trimming removed 5 bases at V and 3 bases at J, with 8 bases between. In DNA form, the CDR3 reads TGTGCCATCAGTCAGGGATCCAATCAGCCCCAGCATTTT. Amino acids: CAISQGSNQPQHF.

The rearrangement uses TRBV9 and TRBJ2-1, with D perhaps TRBD1 (6 bases). The V end was cut by 3 bases, the J end by 3 bases, with 19 bases between. Germline-derived CDR1 and CDR2 are SGDLS and YYNGEE. The CDR3 extends over 17 amino acids. The CDR3 loop is CASSADPLDSFYNEQFF. CDR3 coding DNA: TGTGCCAGCAGCGCCGATCCCCTGGACAGCTTCTACAATGAGCAGTTCTTC.

The J gene is TRBJ1-5, the V gene TRBV30; 9 bases agree with TRBD1. V gave up 5 bases and J gave up 7 bases; unmatched junction bases: 6. CDR1 is GTSNPN, CDR2 SVGIG, per germline (reference sequence). This CDR3 has 13 amino acids. CDR3 in amino acids: CAWGTGTKQPQHF. CDR3 in DNA: TGTGCCTGGGGGACAGGGACGAAACAGCCCCAGCATTTT.